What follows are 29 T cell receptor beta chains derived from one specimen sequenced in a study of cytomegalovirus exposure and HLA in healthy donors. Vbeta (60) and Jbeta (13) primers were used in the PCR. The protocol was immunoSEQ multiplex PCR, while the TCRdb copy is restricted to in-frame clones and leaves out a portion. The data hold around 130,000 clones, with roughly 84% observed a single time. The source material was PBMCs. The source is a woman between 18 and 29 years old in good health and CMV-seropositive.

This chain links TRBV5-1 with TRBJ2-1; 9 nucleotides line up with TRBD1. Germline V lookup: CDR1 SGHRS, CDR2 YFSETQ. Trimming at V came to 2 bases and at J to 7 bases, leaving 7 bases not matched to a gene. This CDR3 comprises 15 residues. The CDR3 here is CASSLFTGGLNEQFF. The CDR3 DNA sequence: TGCGCCAGCAGCTTATTTACAGGGGGCTTGAATGAGCAGTTCTTC.

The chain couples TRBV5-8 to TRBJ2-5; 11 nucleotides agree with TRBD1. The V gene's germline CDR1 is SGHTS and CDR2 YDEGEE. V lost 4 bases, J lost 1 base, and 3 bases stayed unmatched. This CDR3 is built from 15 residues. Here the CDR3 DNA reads TGTGCCAGCAGCCCCGGGACAGGGGGCCAAGAGACCCAGTACTTC. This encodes CASSPGTGGQETQYF. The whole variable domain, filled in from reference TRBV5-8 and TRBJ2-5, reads EAGVTQSPTHLIKTRGQQATLRCSPISGHTSVYWYQQALGLGLQFLLWYDEGEERNRGNFPPRFSGRQFPNYSSELNVNALELEDSALYLCASSPGTGGQETQYFGPGTRLLVL.

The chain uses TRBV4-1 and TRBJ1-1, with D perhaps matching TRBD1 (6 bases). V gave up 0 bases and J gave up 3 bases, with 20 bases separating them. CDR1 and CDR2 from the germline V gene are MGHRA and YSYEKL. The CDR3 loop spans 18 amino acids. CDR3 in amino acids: CASSQDITGGKRYTEAFF. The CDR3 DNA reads TGCGCCAGCAGCCAAGATATTACGGGGGGCAAGAGGTACACTGAAGCTTTCTTT.

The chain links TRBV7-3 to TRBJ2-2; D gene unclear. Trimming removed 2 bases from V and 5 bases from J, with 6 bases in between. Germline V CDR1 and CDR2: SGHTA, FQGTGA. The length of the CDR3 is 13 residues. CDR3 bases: TGTGCCAGCAGCTTACTTTTAACCGGGGAGCTGTTTTTT. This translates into CASSLLLTGELFF.

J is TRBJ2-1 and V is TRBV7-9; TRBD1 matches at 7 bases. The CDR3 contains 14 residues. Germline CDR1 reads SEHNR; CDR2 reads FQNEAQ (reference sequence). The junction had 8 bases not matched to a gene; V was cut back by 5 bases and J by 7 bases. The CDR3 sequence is CASSDGDRQNEQFF. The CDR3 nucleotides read TGTGCCAGCAGCGATGGGGACAGACAGAATGAGCAGTTCTTC. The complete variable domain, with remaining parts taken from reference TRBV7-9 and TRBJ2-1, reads DTGVSQNPRHKITKRGQNVTFRCDPISEHNRLYWYRQTLGQGPEFLTYFQNEAQLEKSRLLSDRFSAERPKGSFSTLEIQRTEQGDSAMYLCASSDGDRQNEQFFGPGTRLTVL.

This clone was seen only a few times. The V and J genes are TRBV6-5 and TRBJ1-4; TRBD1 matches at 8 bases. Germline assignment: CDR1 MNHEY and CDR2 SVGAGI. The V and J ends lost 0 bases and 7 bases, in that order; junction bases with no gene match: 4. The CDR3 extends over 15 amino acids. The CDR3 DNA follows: TGTGCCAGCAGTTACTCGACAGGGGATATTGAAAAACTGTTTTTT. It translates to CASSYSTGDIEKLFF.

In DNA, the CDR3 is TGTGCCAGAAGCCTCTCCCGACCCGGACTAGCGGGGGGGTATAAAACTGGGGCCAACGTCCTGACTTTC. Translating it yields CARSLSRPGLAGGYKTGANVLTF. The genes are TRBV5-3 and TRBJ2-6; 15 bases agree with TRBD2. TRBV5-3 qualifies as an ORF whose function is uncertain. This CDR3 comprises 23 residues. After removal of 4 bases from V and 2 bases from J, the junction contained 19 bases not matched to a gene.

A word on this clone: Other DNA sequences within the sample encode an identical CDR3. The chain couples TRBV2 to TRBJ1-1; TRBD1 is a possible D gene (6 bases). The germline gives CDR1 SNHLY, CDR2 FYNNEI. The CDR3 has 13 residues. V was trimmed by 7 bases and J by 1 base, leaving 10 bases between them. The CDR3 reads CASNPDRNTEAFF. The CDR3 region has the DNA TGTGCCAGCAACCCGGACAGGAACACTGAAGCTTTCTTT.

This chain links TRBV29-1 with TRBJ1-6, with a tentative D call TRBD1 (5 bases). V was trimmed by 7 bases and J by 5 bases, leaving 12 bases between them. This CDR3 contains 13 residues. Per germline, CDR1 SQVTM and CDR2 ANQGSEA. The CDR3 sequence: CSAAQGNNSPLHF. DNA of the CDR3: TGCAGCGCAGCTCAGGGTAATAATTCACCCCTCCACTTT.

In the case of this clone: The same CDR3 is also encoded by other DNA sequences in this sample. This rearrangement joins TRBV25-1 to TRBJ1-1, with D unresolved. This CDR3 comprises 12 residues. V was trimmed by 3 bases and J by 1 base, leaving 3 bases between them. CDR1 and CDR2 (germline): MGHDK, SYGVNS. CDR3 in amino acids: CASSDRNTEAFF. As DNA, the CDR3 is TGTGCCAGCAGTGACAGGAACACTGAAGCTTTCTTT.

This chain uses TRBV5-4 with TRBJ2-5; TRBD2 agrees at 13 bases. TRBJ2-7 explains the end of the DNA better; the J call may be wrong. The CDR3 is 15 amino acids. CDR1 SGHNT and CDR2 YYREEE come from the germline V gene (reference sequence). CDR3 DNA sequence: TGTGCCAGCAGCTTCGGGACTAGCGGGGTTAACGAGCAGTACTTC. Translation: CASSFGTSGVNEQYF.

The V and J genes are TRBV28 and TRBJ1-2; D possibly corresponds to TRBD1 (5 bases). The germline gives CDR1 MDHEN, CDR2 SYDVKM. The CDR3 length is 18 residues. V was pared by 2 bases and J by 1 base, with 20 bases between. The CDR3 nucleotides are TGTGCCAGCAGTTTACCCCCAGCCCCAAGACAGCTTAACTATGGCTACACCTTC. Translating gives CASSLPPAPRQLNYGYTF.

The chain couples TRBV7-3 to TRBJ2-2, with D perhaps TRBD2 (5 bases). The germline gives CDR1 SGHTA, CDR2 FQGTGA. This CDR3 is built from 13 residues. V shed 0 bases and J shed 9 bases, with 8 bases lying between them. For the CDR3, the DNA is TGTGCCAGCAGCTTAACAGGAGGCAGGGAGCTGTTTTTT. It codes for CASSLTGGRELFF.

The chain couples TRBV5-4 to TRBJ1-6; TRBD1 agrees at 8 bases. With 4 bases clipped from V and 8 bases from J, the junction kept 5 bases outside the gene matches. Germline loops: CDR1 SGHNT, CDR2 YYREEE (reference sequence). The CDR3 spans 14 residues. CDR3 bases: TGTGCCAGCAGCATCGACAGGGGTGATTCACCCCTCCACTTT. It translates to CASSIDRGDSPLHF.

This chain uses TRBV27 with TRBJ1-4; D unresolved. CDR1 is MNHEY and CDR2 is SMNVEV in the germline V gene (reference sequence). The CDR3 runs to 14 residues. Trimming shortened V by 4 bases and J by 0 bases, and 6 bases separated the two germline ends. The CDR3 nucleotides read TGTGCCAGCAGTTCCCTAGCAACTAATGAAAAACTGTTTTTT. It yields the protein CASSSLATNEKLFF.

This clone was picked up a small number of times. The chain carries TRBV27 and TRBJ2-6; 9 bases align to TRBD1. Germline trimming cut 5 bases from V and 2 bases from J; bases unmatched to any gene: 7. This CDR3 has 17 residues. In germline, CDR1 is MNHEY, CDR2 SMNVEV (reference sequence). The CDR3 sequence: CASSRVGQGTGANVLTF. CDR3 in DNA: TGTGCCAGCAGTCGGGTGGGACAGGGCACTGGGGCCAACGTCCTGACTTTC.

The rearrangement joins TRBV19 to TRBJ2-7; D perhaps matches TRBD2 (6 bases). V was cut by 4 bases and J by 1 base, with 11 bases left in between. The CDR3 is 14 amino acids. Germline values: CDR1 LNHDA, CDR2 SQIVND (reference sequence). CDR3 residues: CASSTGTESYEQYF. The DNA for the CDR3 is TGTGCCAGTAGTACCGGGACTGAGTCCTACGAGCAGTACTTC.

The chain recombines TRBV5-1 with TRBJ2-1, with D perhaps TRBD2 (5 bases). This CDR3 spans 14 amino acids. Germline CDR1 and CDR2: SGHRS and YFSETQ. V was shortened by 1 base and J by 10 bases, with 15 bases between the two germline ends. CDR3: CASSLIGLRGEQFF. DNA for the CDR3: TGCGCCAGCAGCTTGATCGGTCTGCGCGGGGAGCAGTTCTTC.

This CDR3 is CASSESGGQFF. Written as DNA, the CDR3 is TGTGCCAGCAGCGAAAGCGGGGGACAGTTCTTC. The chain employs TRBV7-9 and TRBJ2-1; 8 nucleotides align to TRBD2. The germline V gene has CDR1 SEHNR and CDR2 FQNEAQ (reference sequence). V was pared by 5 bases and J by 13 bases, with 4 bases of the junction left unmatched. This CDR3 has 11 residues.

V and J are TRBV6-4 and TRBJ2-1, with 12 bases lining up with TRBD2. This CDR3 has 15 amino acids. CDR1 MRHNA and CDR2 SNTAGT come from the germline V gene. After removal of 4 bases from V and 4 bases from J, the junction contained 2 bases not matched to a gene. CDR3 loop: CASSGTSGDYNEQFF. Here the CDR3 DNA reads TGTGCCAGCAGTGGGACTAGCGGGGATTACAATGAGCAGTTCTTC.

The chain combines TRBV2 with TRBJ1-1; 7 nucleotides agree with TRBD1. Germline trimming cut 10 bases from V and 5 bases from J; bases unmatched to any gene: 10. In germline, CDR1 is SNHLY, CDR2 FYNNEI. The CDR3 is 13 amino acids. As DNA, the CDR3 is TGTGCCACACTAACAGGGGCCCGGACTGAAGCTTTCTTT. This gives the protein CATLTGARTEAFF.

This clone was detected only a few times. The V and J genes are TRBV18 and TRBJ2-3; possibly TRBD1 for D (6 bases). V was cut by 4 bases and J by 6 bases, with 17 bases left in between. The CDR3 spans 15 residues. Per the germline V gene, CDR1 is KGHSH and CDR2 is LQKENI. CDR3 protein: CASSLDLIRGDTQYF. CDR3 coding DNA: TGTGCCAGCTCACTCGACCTTATTAGGGGGGATACGCAGTATTTT.

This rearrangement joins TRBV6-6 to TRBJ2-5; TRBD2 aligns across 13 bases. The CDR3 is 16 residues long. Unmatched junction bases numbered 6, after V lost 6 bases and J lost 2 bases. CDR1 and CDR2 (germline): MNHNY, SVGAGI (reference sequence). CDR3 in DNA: TGTGCCAGCAGACCTGGGACTAGCGGGGCTCAAGAGACCCAGTACTTC. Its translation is CASRPGTSGAQETQYF.

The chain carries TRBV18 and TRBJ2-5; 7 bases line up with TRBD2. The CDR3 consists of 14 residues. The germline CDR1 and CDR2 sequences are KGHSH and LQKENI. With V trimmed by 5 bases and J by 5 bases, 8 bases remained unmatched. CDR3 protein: CASSLRTSVETQYF. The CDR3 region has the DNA TGTGCCAGCTCATTGAGGACTAGTGTGGAGACCCAGTACTTC.

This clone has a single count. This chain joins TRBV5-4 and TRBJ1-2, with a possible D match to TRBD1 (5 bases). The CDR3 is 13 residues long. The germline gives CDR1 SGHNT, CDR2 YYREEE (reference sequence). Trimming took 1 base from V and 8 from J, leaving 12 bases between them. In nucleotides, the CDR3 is TGTGCCAGCAGCTTGACCCAGGGTAAAGGCTACACCTTC. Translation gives CASSLTQGKGYTF.

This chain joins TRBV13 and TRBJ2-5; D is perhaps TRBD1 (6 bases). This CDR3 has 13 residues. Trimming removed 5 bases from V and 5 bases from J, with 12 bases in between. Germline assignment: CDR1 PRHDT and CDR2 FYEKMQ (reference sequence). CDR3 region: CASSRLTGETQYF. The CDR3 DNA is TGTGCCAGCAGCCGACTGACAGGCGAGACCCAGTACTTC.

CDR3 DNA sequence: TGTGCCAGCAGCGTAGGAGGGGCAGGGACAGGGTATGAAAAACTGTTTTTT. Residues: CASSVGGAGTGYEKLFF. This chain uses TRBV9 with TRBJ1-4; 9 nucleotides align to TRBD1. The CDR3 is 17 residues long. V dropped 0 bases and J dropped 6; count of bases not matched to a gene: 9. Germline CDR1 and CDR2: SGDLS and YYNGEE.

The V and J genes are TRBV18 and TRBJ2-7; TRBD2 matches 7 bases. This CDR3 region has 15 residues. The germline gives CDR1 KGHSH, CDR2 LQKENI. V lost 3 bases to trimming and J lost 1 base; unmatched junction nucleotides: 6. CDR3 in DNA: TGTGCCAGCTCACCTATGGAGGGACTATCCTACGAGCAGTACTTC. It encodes CASSPMEGLSYEQYF.

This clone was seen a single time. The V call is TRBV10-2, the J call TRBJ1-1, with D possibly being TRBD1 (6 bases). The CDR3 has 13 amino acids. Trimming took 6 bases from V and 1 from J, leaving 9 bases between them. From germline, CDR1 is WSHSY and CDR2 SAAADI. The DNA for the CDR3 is TGCGCCAGCAGCCAGACAGGGAACACTGAAGCTTTCTTT. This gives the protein CASSQTGNTEAFF.